This T cell receptor (beta chain) was found in a study of T cell responses to AZD1222 COVID-19 vaccine. Findings of the study overall: Spike-spanning, vaccine-associated CD4 TCRs were dominant at 160-218 and 743-854. Reports indicate that nearly half of spike-specific TCRs are directed at unmutated variant regions.

To note about this clone: Antigen specificity is unknown.

The protocol was immunoSEQ multiplex PCR, while the TCRdb copy is restricted to in-frame clones and leaves out a portion. The table lists 160,000 or so clones, 85% to 95% of them singletons. This TCR came from an adult in good health. The sample consisted of peripheral blood, taken on day 0 of AZD1222 vaccination.

The CDR3 loop reads CASGLVLSSSYNEQFF. The CDR3 DNA reads as TGTGCTAGTGGTTTGGTACTGAGTAGCTCCTACAATGAGCAGTTCTTC. The chain recombines TRBV12-5 with TRBJ2-1; D is undetermined. Looked up from germline, CDR1 is LGHNT and CDR2 is FRNRAP. The CDR3 has 16 residues. With 0 bases removed from V and 0 bases from J, the gap between germline ends came to 9 bases. The entire variable domain, with the rest obtained from reference TRBV12-5 and TRBJ2-1, is as follows: DARVTQTPRHKVTEMGQEVTMRCQPILGHNTVFWYRQTMMQGLELLAYFRNRAPLDDSGMPKDRFSAEMPDATLATLKIQPSEPRDSAVYFCASGLVLSSSYNEQFFGPGTRLTVL.